This T cell receptor (beta chain) was captured in a study of blood T cell repertoires in COVID-19 (dated by TCRdb to about 2020). About the investigation overall: The collaborator samples originated in the United States, Italy and Spain and spanned the acute and convalescent phases of COVID-19. The repertoires were released in a freely available public database meant as a resource for research on the immune response to SARS-CoV-2. Samples came from the ongoing ImmuneRACE study (first 160 participants) plus 1,254 subjects from 6 global collaborators. The material from the prospective study consisted of cDNA or gDNA derived from T cells, B-cell-depleted T cells, or PBMCs. Deeply sampled blood TCRbeta repertoires from subjects exposed to, actively infected with, or recovered from COVID-19 were included in the dataset. Where available, HLA class I and class II types were obtained from metadata supplied by the sample provider rather than from assay-based typing. Nearly every sample came with metadata listing a de-identified subject ID, COVID-19 status, age in years and sex. What the study reported, not specific to this receptor: Clinical and demographic metadata were provided uncurated, with the amount varying by source and participant.

TCRbeta CDR3 regions were amplified from genomic DNA by means of the immunoSEQ Assay, a bias-controlled multiplex PCR. The study's processing was this. The number of nucleated cells in each sample was estimated by amplification of reference gene primers within the assay. Sequence reads were collapsed and filtered to measure the absolute abundance of every unique TCRbeta CDR3 rearrangement. For each sample, productive Simpson clonality was calculated as the square root of Simpson's diversity index over productive rearrangements. Imported from immuneACCESS, the table was reduced by TCRdb to in-frame sequences with V and J called. These copies leave out some clones; in studies compared against another copy, an unresolved V gene accounts for under half, and the cause of the remainder is not known. The V and J calls and the clone size are those of that table, but D and trimming were determined from the DNA. This sample has 300,000 to 500,000 clones in its table, and over 75% of those were observed once. The ten largest clones take up more than 0.9% of the sample.

Unmatched junction bases come to 4, with V trimmed by 0 bases and J by 7 bases. As encoded in the germline V gene, CDR1 is SGHRS while CDR2 is YFSETQ. Including cysteine and phenylalanine, the CDR3 has 15 amino acids. The only DNA kept is the CDR3, 45 bases in frame from the first base. For this clone: The clone's antigen remains unknown. The record has no base qualities; no much larger clone is one base away.

Enrolling through a virtual design, the prospective study's participants ranged in age from about 18 to 100 years and lived across about two dozen United States geographic areas. Cohort assignment in the prospective study relied on participant-reported clinical history from a screening survey and a study questionnaire. Mobile phlebotomists in the prospective study collected whole blood, serum and a nasopharyngeal or oropharyngeal swab from every participant. Participants in the prospective study had the option to provide additional blood draws and questionnaires over a 2-month period. Before DNA extraction, blood samples from the prospective study were shipped at room temperature or frozen.

The TCR comes from a woman aged 25-40 years with acute COVID-19. Recombination joined TRBV5-1 with TRBJ1-2, with 12 bases aligning to TRBD1. Input material: PBMCs or T cells enriched from blood (not recorded which). The DNA is TGCGCCAGCAGCTTGGGGGGACAGGGGGCGGCTGGCTACACCTTC. It encodes CASSLGGQGAAGYTF.